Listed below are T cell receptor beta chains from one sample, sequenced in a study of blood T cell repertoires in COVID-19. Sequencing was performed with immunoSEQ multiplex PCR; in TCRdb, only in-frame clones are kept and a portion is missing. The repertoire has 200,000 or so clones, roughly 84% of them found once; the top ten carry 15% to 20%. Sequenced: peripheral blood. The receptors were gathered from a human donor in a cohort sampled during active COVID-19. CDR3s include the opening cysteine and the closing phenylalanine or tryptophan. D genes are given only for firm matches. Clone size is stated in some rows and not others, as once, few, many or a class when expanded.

cdr3_nt: TGTGCCAGCAGACGAACAGGGGGGTACAATGAGCAGTTCTTC; cdr3_aa: CASRRTGGYNEQFF; clone_size: -; v_call: TRBV27; d_call: TRBD1; cdr3_length: 14; j_call: TRBJ2-1
cdr3_nt: TGTGCCAGCAGCCATGGTGGGGTTGAGGGCACCGGGGAGCTGTTTTTT; cdr3_aa: CASSHGGVEGTGELFF; clone_size: -; v_call: TRBV5-8; d_call: -; cdr3_length: 16; j_call: TRBJ2-2
cdr3_nt: TGCGCCAGCAGCCAGCAACAGGGTGTCACCGATACGCAGTATTTT; cdr3_aa: CASSQQQGVTDTQYF; clone_size: -; v_call: TRBV4-1; d_call: -; cdr3_length: 15; j_call: TRBJ2-3
cdr3_nt: TGTGCCAGCAGAGTTGGACAGGGTCCTGAGGGAGCTTTCTTT; cdr3_aa: CASRVGQGPEGAFF; clone_size: -; v_call: TRBV2; d_call: TRBD1; cdr3_length: 14; j_call: TRBJ1-1
cdr3_nt: TGCGCCAGCAGGGCCGGGACAGGGGATAATCATGGCTACACCTTC; cdr3_aa: CASRAGTGDNHGYTF; clone_size: -; v_call: TRBV5-1; d_call: TRBD1; cdr3_length: 15; j_call: TRBJ1-2
cdr3_nt: TGCAGTGCTAGTGGGACAGGGGCATCAGATACGCAGTATTTT; cdr3_aa: CSASGTGASDTQYF; clone_size: -; v_call: TRBV20-1; d_call: TRBD1; cdr3_length: 14; j_call: TRBJ2-3
cdr3_nt: TGCGCCAGCAGCTTGAAACTAGCGGGAGACTTTTCCTACGAGCAGTACTTC; cdr3_aa: CASSLKLAGDFSYEQYF; clone_size: -; v_call: TRBV5-1; d_call: TRBD2; cdr3_length: 17; j_call: TRBJ2-7
cdr3_nt: TGTGCCAGCAGCGCTATTAATTCACCCCTCCACTTT; cdr3_aa: CASSAINSPLHF; clone_size: -; v_call: TRBV14; d_call: -; cdr3_length: 12; j_call: TRBJ1-6
cdr3_nt: TGCGCCAGCACCAGCAGCGCTCGCCCGGGGGCCAACGTCCTGACTTTC; cdr3_aa: CASTSSARPGANVLTF; clone_size: -; v_call: TRBV10-2; d_call: -; cdr3_length: 16; j_call: TRBJ2-6
cdr3_nt: TGCAGCGTTGAACGCTCCTACGAGCAGTACTTC; cdr3_aa: CSVERSYEQYF; clone_size: once; v_call: TRBV29-1; d_call: -; cdr3_length: 11; j_call: TRBJ2-7
cdr3_nt: TGTGCCAGCAGTAGAAGACAGGGGACAGATACGCAGTATTTT; cdr3_aa: CASSRRQGTDTQYF; clone_size: once; v_call: TRBV6-5; d_call: TRBD1; cdr3_length: 14; j_call: TRBJ2-3
cdr3_nt: TGTGCCAGCAGCTTAGTTCAATCTGGGGGCGGCTACACCTTC; cdr3_aa: CASSLVQSGGGYTF; clone_size: -; v_call: TRBV7-9; d_call: -; cdr3_length: 14; j_call: TRBJ1-2
cdr3_nt: TGTGCCAGTAGTATCCGCAGGGGGCAAAACGGGGAGCTGTTTTTT; cdr3_aa: CASSIRRGQNGELFF; clone_size: once; v_call: TRBV19; d_call: TRBD1; cdr3_length: 15; j_call: TRBJ2-2
cdr3_nt: TGTGCCAGCAGCCAAGCCGGCGGGCGCCAGGGGAACGGCTACACCTTC; cdr3_aa: CASSQAGGRQGNGYTF; clone_size: few; v_call: TRBV4-2; d_call: -; cdr3_length: 16; j_call: TRBJ1-2
cdr3_nt: TGCGCCAGCAGCCAGCAGGGAAACCCCCTCGAGCAGTACTTC; cdr3_aa: CASSQQGNPLEQYF; clone_size: -; v_call: TRBV4-1; d_call: -; cdr3_length: 14; j_call: TRBJ2-7
cdr3_nt: TGTGCCAGCAGTTTCCAGCGGATCTATGGCTACACCTTC; cdr3_aa: CASSFQRIYGYTF; clone_size: -; v_call: TRBV28; d_call: -; cdr3_length: 13; j_call: TRBJ1-2
cdr3_nt: TGTGCCAGCAGTCAAGTTTCCTTCGGTTTGGGAGCAGATACGCAGTATTTT; cdr3_aa: CASSQVSFGLGADTQYF; clone_size: -; v_call: TRBV27; d_call: -; cdr3_length: 17; j_call: TRBJ2-3
cdr3_nt: TGTGCCAGCAGCCAAACTCGACAGCGAGCTTTCTTT; cdr3_aa: CASSQTRQRAFF; clone_size: -; v_call: TRBV13; d_call: -; cdr3_length: 12; j_call: TRBJ1-1
cdr3_nt: TGCGCCAGCAGCGTAAACAGGTTCGTCGAGACTGAAGCTTTCTTT; cdr3_aa: CASSVNRFVETEAFF; clone_size: -; v_call: TRBV5-1; d_call: -; cdr3_length: 15; j_call: TRBJ1-1
cdr3_nt: TGTGCCAGTAGTTTGTCGGGAGTGACCGGGGAGCTGTTTTTT; cdr3_aa: CASSLSGVTGELFF; clone_size: -; v_call: TRBV19; d_call: -; cdr3_length: 14; j_call: TRBJ2-2
cdr3_nt: TGTGCCAGTAGTACCATCGGACAGACCGATCAGCCCCAGCATTTT; cdr3_aa: CASSTIGQTDQPQHF; clone_size: few; v_call: TRBV19; d_call: -; cdr3_length: 15; j_call: TRBJ1-5
cdr3_nt: TGTGCCAGCAGCTCTGGACAGGGTACTCAGCCCCAGCATTTT; cdr3_aa: CASSSGQGTQPQHF; clone_size: few; v_call: TRBV7-2; d_call: TRBD1; cdr3_length: 14; j_call: TRBJ1-5
cdr3_nt: TGTGCCAGCAGAACTGACAAACCCTCCTACGAGCAGTACTTC; cdr3_aa: CASRTDKPSYEQYF; clone_size: -; v_call: TRBV28; d_call: -; cdr3_length: 14; j_call: TRBJ2-7
cdr3_nt: TGTGCCAGCAGCCAGAGGGGGGGGCTTTATAGCAATCAGCCCCAGCATTTT; cdr3_aa: CASSQRGGLYSNQPQHF; clone_size: -; v_call: TRBV11-3; d_call: -; cdr3_length: 17; j_call: TRBJ1-5
cdr3_nt: TGTGCCAGCAGTTCACCTAGACAGGGTTTATATTCACCCCTCCACTTT; cdr3_aa: CASSSPRQGLYSPLHF; clone_size: -; v_call: TRBV28; d_call: TRBD1; cdr3_length: 16; j_call: TRBJ1-6
cdr3_nt: TGTGCCAGTAGCACACTAGTGGCACGGGACGAGCAGTACTTC; cdr3_aa: CASSTLVARDEQYF; clone_size: few; v_call: TRBV19; d_call: -; cdr3_length: 14; j_call: TRBJ2-7
cdr3_nt: TGTGCCTCTCGGGGTGGGTGGGGTGACAATGAGCAGTTCTTC; cdr3_aa: CASRGGWGDNEQFF; clone_size: -; v_call: TRBV6-5; d_call: -; cdr3_length: 14; j_call: TRBJ2-1
cdr3_nt: TGTGCCAGCAGTCATCCGGACAGGGCCTACACCTTC; cdr3_aa: CASSHPDRAYTF; clone_size: medium-sized; v_call: TRBV28; d_call: TRBD1; cdr3_length: 12; j_call: TRBJ1-2
cdr3_nt: TGTGCCAGCAGTACCGGGACAAGGCCTGGCTACACCTTC; cdr3_aa: CASSTGTRPGYTF; clone_size: -; v_call: TRBV2; d_call: -; cdr3_length: 13; j_call: TRBJ1-2
cdr3_nt: TGTGCCAGCAGCTTAGAAACAGGGGCCAATGAGCAGTTCTTC; cdr3_aa: CASSLETGANEQFF; clone_size: -; v_call: TRBV11-3; d_call: TRBD1; cdr3_length: 14; j_call: TRBJ2-1
cdr3_nt: TGCGCCAGCGTACACGAGGAGATCTTAAATGAAAAACTGTTTTTT; cdr3_aa: CASVHEEILNEKLFF; clone_size: once; v_call: TRBV10-1; d_call: -; cdr3_length: 15; j_call: TRBJ1-4
cdr3_nt: TGTGCCAGCAGCTCTAGCGGGAGGCTTACCTACGAGCAGTACTTC; cdr3_aa: CASSSSGRLTYEQYF; clone_size: -; v_call: TRBV7-2; d_call: TRBD2; cdr3_length: 15; j_call: TRBJ2-7
cdr3_nt: TGTGCCAGCAGCCATACTAGCGGGAGGTGGTACGAGCAGTACTTC; cdr3_aa: CASSHTSGRWYEQYF; clone_size: few; v_call: TRBV3-1/TRBV3-2; d_call: TRBD2; cdr3_length: 15; j_call: TRBJ2-7
cdr3_nt: TGTGCCAGCAGCCCGGGAACGGGACAGATAATCTCTGGAAACACCATATATTTT; cdr3_aa: CASSPGTGQIISGNTIYF; clone_size: few; v_call: TRBV7-6; d_call: TRBD1; cdr3_length: 18; j_call: TRBJ1-3
cdr3_nt: TGTGCCAGCAGGCAGACGAGGGGGCAGCCCCAGCATTTT; cdr3_aa: CASRQTRGQPQHF; clone_size: -; v_call: TRBV28; d_call: -; cdr3_length: 13; j_call: TRBJ1-5
cdr3_nt: TGTGCCAGCACAAGGGACGGATATAGTACTGGGGGGACCTTC; cdr3_aa: CASTRDGYSTGGTF; clone_size: -; v_call: TRBV7-2; d_call: -; cdr3_length: 14; j_call: TRBJ1-2
cdr3_nt: TGTGCCAGCCACAGGGACTACACCTTC; cdr3_aa: CASHRDYTF; clone_size: -; v_call: TRBV21-1; d_call: -; cdr3_length: 9; j_call: TRBJ1-2
cdr3_nt: TGCGCCAGCAGCCCACGACAGGGGTCGAATGAAAAACTGTTTTTT; cdr3_aa: CASSPRQGSNEKLFF; clone_size: -; v_call: TRBV5-1; d_call: TRBD1; cdr3_length: 15; j_call: TRBJ1-4
cdr3_nt: TGTGCCAGCAGCCCCAGGACAGGTCCCGCGCTCTATGGCTACACCTTC; cdr3_aa: CASSPRTGPALYGYTF; clone_size: -; v_call: TRBV7-9; d_call: TRBD1; cdr3_length: 16; j_call: TRBJ1-2
cdr3_nt: TGTGCCAGCAGCTTGGGGCAGGCTGTCGGTTCACCCCTCCACTTT; cdr3_aa: CASSLGQAVGSPLHF; clone_size: -; v_call: TRBV7-9; d_call: -; cdr3_length: 15; j_call: TRBJ1-6
cdr3_nt: TGTGCCAGCAGCTTCTTGTCGGGGGAAAATCAGCCCCAGCATTTT; cdr3_aa: CASSFLSGENQPQHF; clone_size: -; v_call: TRBV5-8; d_call: -; cdr3_length: 15; j_call: TRBJ1-5
cdr3_nt: TGTGCCAGTTGTGGACAGACCAACTATGGCTACACCTTC; cdr3_aa: CASCGQTNYGYTF; clone_size: -; v_call: TRBV2; d_call: -; cdr3_length: 13; j_call: TRBJ1-2
cdr3_nt: TGTGCCAGCAGCTTACCCCCGGGAAGGCTCAATGAGCAGTTCTTC; cdr3_aa: CASSLPPGRLNEQFF; clone_size: few; v_call: TRBV7-3; d_call: -; cdr3_length: 15; j_call: TRBJ2-1